The 2 T cell receptor beta chains below were found in one sample sequenced in a study of CD8 T cells in ankylosing spondylitis. TCRdb re-called the 5' RACE reads with MiXCR, one entry per CDR3 protein. The sample lists around 150,000 distinct CDR3 sequences, 10% to 12% occurring once. The sample comprised blood, either unsorted or a sorted T cell fraction (not recorded which). Receptor source: a female donor with ankylosing spondylitis or in good health (not recorded which).

This clonotype occurred many times. This chain uses TRBV12-3 or TRBV12-4 with TRBJ2-2; D is undetermined. The CDR3 consists of 14 residues. The germline V and J ends were trimmed by 3 bases and 4 bases, with 9 bases remaining between them. The CDR3: CASSFGQFTGELFF. In DNA, the CDR3 is TGTGCCAGCAGTTTTGGGCAGTTCACCGGGGAGCTGTTTTTT.

Remarks on this clonotype: A much bigger clone sits one base away, suggesting this may be a read error. J is TRBJ1-1 and V is TRBV9; 7 bases agree with TRBD1. CDR1 and CDR2 (germline): SGDLS, YYNGEE. The CDR3 runs 15 residues. CDR3 bases: TGTGCCAGCAGCGTAGCGACAGGGAAGAACACTGAAGCTATCTTT. Translation gives CASSVATGKNTEAIF.